This T cell receptor beta chain was identified during a study of identical twins. TCRdb re-analysed the 5' RACE reads in MiXCR, keeping a single row per CDR3 protein. Among some 900,000 distinct CDR3 sequences listed, 9% to 15% were seen once. The germline V gene has CDR1 ENHRY and CDR2 SYGVKD. The CDR3 spans 13 residues. V was cut by 6 bases and J by 5 bases, with 13 bases left in between. Findings and caveats of the study: Possibly, invariant MAIT and iNKT cells partly confounded zero-insertion analyses. Among out-of-frame alpha sequences shared by twins, low generation probability occurred in excess. Carriage of fewer insertions was seen in abundant cord blood beta clonotypes, whereas memory repertoires showed none. Twins showed weaker excess sharing in their beta out-of-frame sequences.

This clonotype was seen many times. Its matching antigen is unknown. These data were likewise used in another study, on yellow fever vaccine responses in identical twins.

The clonotype comes from a woman between 18 and 29 years old in good health. The chain has TRBV10-3 and TRBJ1-1; D gene uncertain. The sample comprised PBMCs. The CDR3 sequence: CAISPKGLTEAFF. CDR3 in DNA: TGTGCCATCAGCCCTAAGGGCTTGACTGAAGCTTTCTTT.